In this sample, the clone carrying this T cell receptor (beta chain) turned up many times. These data belong to a study of T cells in Graves' hyperthyroidism and ophthalmopathy. The CDR3 length is 14 residues. J gave up 5 bases and V 4 bases, and 3 bases lay outside the gene matches. CDR1 and CDR2 (germline): SNHLY, FYNNEI. The authors took PBMCs from 7.5 to 10 ml fresh peripheral blood. The source material, RNA transcripts, was used to amplify TCR beta CDR3 regions. HTBI primers were employed in a first-round RT-PCR of the TCR CDR3. TCRdb reprocessed the multiplex PCR reads via MiXCR and lists one record per CDR3 protein. The table has roughly 38,000 distinct CDR3 sequences, just under 50% seen once; the top ten hold approximately 6.2%.

The rearrangement links TRBV2 to TRBJ2-5; TRBD1 agrees at 11 bases. Sequenced input: blood. The sequence came from a woman between 45 and 60 years old with Graves' hyperthyroidism that later progressed to Graves' ophthalmopathy. CDR3 sequence reads: CASSGTGGGETQYF. The CDR3 region has the DNA TGTGCCAGCAGTGGGACAGGGGGCGGGGAGACCCAGTACTTC.